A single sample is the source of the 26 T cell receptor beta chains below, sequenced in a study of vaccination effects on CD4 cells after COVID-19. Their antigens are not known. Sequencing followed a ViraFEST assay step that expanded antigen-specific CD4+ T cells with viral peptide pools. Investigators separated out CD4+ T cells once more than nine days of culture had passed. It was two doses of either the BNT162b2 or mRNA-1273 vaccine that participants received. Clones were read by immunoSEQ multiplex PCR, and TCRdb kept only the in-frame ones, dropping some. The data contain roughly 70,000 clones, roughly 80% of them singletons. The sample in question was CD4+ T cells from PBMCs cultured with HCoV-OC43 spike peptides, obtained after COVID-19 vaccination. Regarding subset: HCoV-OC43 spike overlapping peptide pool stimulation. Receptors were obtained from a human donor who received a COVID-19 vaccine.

The DNA for the CDR3 is TGTGCCAGTATAGGAACGGCTAACAATGAGCAGTTCTTC. Translated, it gives CASIGTANNEQFF. The rearrangement joins TRBV19 to TRBJ2-1; no firm D call. This CDR3 has 13 amino acids. Trimming stripped 7 bases from V and 5 bases from J, with 12 bases between. Per germline, CDR1 LNHDA and CDR2 SQIVND (reference sequence).

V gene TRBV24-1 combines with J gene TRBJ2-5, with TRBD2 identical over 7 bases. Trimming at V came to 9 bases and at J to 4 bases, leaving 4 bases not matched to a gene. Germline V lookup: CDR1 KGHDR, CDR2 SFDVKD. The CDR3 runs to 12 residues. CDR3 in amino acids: CATGGDRETQYF. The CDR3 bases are TGTGCCACCGGGGGGGATCGAGAGACCCAGTACTTC.

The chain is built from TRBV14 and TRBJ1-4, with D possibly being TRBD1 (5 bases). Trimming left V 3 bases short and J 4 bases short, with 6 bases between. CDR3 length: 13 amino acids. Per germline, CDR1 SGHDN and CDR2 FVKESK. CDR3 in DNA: TGTGCCAGCAGCCAGGGACTTAATGAAAAACTGTTTTTT. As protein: CASSQGLNEKLFF.

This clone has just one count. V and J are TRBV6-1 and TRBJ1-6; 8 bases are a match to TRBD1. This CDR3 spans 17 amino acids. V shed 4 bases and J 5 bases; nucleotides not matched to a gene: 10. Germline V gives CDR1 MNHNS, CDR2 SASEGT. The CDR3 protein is CASSVLRGQPNNSPLHF. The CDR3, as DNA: TGTGCCAGCAGTGTACTCAGGGGGCAGCCCAATAATTCACCCCTCCACTTT.

CDR3 loop: CASSLGRGAKGTQYF. DNA of the CDR3: TGCGCCAGCAGCTTGGGGCGGGGGGCAAAGGGTACGCAGTATTTT. The chain combines TRBV5-1 with TRBJ2-3, with 8 bases fitting TRBD2. Trimming cost V 0 bases and J 8 bases; bases outside gene matches: 8. The CDR3 is 15 residues long. Germline CDR1 reads SGHRS; CDR2 reads YFSETQ.

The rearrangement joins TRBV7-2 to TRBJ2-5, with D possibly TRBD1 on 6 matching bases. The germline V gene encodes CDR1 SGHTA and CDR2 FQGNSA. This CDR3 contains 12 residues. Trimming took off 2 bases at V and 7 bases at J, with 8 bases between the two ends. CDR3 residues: CASSLWGRTQYF. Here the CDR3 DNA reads TGTGCCAGCAGCTTATGGGGGCGGACCCAGTACTTC.

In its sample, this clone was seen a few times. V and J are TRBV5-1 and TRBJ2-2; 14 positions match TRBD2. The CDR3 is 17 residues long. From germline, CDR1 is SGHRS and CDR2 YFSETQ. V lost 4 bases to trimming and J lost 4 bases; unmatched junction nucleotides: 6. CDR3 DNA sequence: TGCGCCAGCAGCACCGGGACTAGCGGGGGAAGCACCGGGGAGCTGTTTTTT. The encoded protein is CASSTGTSGGSTGELFF.

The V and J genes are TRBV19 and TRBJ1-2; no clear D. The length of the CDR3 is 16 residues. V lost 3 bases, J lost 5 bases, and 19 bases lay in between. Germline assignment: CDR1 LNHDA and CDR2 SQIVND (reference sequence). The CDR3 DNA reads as TGTGCCAGTAGTATTTGGTCGGCTGCCCTTTCTTATGGCTACACCTTC. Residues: CASSIWSAALSYGYTF.

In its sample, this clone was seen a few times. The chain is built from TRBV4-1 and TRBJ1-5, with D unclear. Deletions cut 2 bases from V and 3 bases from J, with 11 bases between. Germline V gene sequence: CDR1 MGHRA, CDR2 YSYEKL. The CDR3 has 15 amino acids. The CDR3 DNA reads TGCGCCAGCAGCCAACAAGCAGATTTCAATCAGCCCCAGCATTTT. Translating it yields CASSQQADFNQPQHF.

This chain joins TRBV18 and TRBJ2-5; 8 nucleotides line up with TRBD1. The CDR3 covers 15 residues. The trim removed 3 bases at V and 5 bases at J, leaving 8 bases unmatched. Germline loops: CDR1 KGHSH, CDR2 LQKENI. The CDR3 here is CASSPGQGARETQYF. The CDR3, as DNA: TGTGCCAGCTCACCCGGCCAGGGGGCGAGGGAGACCCAGTACTTC.

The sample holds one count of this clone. The DNA for the CDR3 is TGTGCCAGCAGTTTCCCTACCGGGGAGCTGTTTTTT. This translates into CASSFPTGELFF. The chain combines TRBV12-3 or TRBV12-4 with TRBJ2-2; D is undetermined. This CDR3 has 12 amino acids. Trimming took 3 bases from V and 5 from J, leaving 4 bases between them.

The DNA of the CDR3 is TGTGCCAGCAGCTTAAGCGCAGGGCAAAAGGCCCAGTACTTC. Its protein product is CASSLSAGQKAQYF. The rearrangement uses TRBV7-3 and TRBJ2-5; weak D call: TRBD1 (5 bases). CDR1 SGHTA and CDR2 FQGTGA come from the germline V gene. The CDR3 is made up of 14 amino acids. The V and J ends lost 1 base and 9 bases respectively, with 15 bases between them.

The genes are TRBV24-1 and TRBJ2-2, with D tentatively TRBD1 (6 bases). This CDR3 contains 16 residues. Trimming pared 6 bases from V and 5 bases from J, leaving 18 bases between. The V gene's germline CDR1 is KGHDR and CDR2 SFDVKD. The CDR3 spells CATSQRGSKGTGELFF. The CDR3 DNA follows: TGTGCCACCAGTCAGAGGGGGTCAAAGGGTACCGGGGAGCTGTTTTTT.

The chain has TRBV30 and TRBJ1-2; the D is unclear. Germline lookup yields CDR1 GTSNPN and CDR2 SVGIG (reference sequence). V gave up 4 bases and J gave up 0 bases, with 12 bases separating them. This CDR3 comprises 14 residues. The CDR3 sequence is CAWTEQPTNYGYTF. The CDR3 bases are TGTGCCTGGACAGAGCAGCCGACTAACTATGGCTACACCTTC.

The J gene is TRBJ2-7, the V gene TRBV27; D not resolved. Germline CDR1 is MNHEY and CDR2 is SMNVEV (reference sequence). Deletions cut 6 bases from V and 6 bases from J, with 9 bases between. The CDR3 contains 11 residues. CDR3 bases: TGTGCCAGCAGAGCACCTCGCGAGCAGTACGTC. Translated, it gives CASRAPREQYV.

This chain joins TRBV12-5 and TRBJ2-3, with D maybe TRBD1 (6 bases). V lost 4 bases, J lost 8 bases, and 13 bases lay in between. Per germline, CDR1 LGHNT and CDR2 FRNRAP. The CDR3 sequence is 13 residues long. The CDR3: CASGSGTPTTQYF. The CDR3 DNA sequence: TGTGCTAGTGGTTCCGGGACACCCACTACGCAGTATTTT.

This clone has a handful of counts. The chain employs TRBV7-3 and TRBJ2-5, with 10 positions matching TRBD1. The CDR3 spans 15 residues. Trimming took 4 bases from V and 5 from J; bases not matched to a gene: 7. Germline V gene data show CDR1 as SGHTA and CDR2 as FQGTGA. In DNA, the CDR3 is TGTGCCAGCAGCTCGGGACAGGGGCCTAGGGAGACCCAGTACTTC. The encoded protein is CASSSGQGPRETQYF.

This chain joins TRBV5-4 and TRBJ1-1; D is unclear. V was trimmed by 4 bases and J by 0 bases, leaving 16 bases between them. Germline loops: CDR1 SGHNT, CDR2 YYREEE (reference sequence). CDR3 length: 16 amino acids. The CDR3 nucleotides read TGTGCCAGCAGCCCCAGGAGATCAGAGATGAACACTGAAGCTTTCTTT. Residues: CASSPRRSEMNTEAFF.

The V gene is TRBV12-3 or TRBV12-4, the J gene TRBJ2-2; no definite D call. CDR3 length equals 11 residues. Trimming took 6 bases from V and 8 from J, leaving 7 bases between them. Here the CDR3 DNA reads TGTGCCAGCAGGCGAACAGGGGAGCTGTTTTTT. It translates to CASRRTGELFF.

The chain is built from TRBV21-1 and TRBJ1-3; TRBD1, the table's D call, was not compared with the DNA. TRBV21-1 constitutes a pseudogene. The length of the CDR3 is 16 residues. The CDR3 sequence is CASSKRQTFPGNTIYF. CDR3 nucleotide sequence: TGTGCCAGCAGCAAAAGACAGACCTTTCCTGGAAACACCATATATTTT.

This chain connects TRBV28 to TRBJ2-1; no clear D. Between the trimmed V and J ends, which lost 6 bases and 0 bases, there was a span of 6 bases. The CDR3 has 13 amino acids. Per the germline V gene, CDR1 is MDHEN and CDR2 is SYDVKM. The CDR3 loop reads CASSSSSYNEQFF. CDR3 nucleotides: TGTGCCAGCAGCTCCAGCTCCTACAATGAGCAGTTCTTC.

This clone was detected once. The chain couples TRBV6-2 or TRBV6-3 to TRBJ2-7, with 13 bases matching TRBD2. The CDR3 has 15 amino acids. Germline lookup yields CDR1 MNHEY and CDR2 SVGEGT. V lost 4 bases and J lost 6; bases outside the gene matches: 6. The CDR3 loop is CASSSRLAGGPEQYV. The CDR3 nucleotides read TGTGCCAGCAGTTCCCGACTAGCGGGGGGCCCCGAGCAGTACGTC.

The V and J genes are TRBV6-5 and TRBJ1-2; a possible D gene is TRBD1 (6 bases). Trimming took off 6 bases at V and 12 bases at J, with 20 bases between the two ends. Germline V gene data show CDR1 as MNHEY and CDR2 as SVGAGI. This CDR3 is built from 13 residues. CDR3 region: CASRDGTPAVNTF. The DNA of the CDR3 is TGTGCCAGCAGAGACGGGACACCTGCTGTCAACACCTTC.

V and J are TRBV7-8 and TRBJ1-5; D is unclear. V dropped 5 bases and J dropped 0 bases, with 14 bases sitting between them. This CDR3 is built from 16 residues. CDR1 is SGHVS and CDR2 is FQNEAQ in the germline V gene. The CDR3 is CASSRGGHYSNQPQHF. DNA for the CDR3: TGTGCCAGCAGCCGAGGTGGGCACTATAGCAATCAGCCCCAGCATTTT.

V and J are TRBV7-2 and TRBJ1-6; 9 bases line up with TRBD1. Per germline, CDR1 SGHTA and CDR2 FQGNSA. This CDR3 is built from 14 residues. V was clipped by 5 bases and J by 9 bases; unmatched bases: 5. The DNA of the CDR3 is TGTGCCAGCAGCAGCCGGGACAGGGCTTCACCCCTCCACTTT. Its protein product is CASSSRDRASPLHF.

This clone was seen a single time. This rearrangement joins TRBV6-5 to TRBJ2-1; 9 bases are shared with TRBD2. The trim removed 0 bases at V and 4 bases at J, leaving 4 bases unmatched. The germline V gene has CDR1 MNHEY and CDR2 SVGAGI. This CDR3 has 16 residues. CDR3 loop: CASSYSYTSGYNEQFF. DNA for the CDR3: TGTGCCAGCAGTTACTCCTATACTAGCGGGTACAATGAGCAGTTCTTC.